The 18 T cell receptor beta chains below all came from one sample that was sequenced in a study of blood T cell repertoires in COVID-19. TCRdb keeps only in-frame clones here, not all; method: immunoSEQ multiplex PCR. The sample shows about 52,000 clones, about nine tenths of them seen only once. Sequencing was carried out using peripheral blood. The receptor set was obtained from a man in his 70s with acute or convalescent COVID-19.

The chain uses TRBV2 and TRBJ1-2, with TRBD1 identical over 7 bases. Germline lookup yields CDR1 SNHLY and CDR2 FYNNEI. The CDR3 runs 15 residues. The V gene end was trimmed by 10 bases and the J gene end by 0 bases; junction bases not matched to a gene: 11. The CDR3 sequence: CAIKTGLIANYGYTF. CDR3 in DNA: TGTGCCATTAAGACAGGGTTGATAGCTAACTATGGCTACACCTTC.

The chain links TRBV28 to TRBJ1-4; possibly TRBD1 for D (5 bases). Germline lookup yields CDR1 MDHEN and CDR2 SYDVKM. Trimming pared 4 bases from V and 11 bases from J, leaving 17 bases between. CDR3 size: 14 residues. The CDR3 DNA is TGTGCCAGCAGTTCGGCCACAGGCGCTGGGAAACTGTTTTTT. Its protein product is CASSSATGAGKLFF.

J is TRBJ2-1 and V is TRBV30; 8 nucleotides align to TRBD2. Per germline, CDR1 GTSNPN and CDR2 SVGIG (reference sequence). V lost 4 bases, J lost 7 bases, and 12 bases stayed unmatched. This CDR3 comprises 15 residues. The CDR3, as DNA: TGTGCCTGGAACCGGGGGGGGGCCACTTGGAATGAGCAGTTCTTC. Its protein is CAWNRGGATWNEQFF. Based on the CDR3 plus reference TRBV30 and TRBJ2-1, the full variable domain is SQTIHQWPATLVQPVGSPLSLECTVEGTSNPNLYWYRQAAGRGLQLLFYSVGIGQISSEVPQNLSASRPQDRQFILSSKKLLLSDSGFYLCAWNRGGATWNEQFFGPGTRLTVL.

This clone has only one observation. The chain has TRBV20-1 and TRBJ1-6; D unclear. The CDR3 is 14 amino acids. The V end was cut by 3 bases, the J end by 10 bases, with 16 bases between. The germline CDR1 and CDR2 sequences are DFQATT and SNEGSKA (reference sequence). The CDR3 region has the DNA TGCAGTGCTAGTAACCCCATCGGGATGTCACCCCTCCACTTT. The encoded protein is CSASNPIGMSPLHF.

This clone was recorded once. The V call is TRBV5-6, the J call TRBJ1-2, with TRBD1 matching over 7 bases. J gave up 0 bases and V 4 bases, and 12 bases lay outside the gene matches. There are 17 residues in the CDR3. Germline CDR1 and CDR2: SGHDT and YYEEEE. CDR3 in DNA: TGTGCCAGCAGCCACCAGAGGGGGCTGCTAGCTAACTATGGCTACACCTTC. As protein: CASSHQRGLLANYGYTF.

CDR3 DNA sequence: TGTGCCAGCAGTGAAGTGGGGGGGCCCAGCTACGAGCAGTACGTC. It is translated as CASSEVGGPSYEQYV. The genes are TRBV6-1 and TRBJ2-7; tentative D call: TRBD2 (7 bases). Germline V lookup: CDR1 MNHNS, CDR2 SASEGT. V gave up 1 base and J gave up 3 bases, with 13 bases separating them. CDR3 length equals 15 residues.

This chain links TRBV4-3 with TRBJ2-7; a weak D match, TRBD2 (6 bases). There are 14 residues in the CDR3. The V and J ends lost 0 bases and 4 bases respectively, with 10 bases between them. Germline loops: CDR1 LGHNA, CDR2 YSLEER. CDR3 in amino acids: CASSQDVGGYEQYF. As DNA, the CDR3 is TGCGCCAGCAGCCAAGACGTGGGGGGTTACGAGCAGTACTTC.

CDR3 nucleotide sequence: TGTGCCAGCTCAAAGACAGCTGCGGATGCCCAGTACTTC. It encodes CASSKTAADAQYF. The V call is TRBV18, the J call TRBJ2-5; possibly TRBD1 for D (5 bases). The CDR3 runs 13 residues. Trimming shortened V by 5 bases and J by 9 bases, and 16 bases separated the two germline ends. Germline CDR1 reads KGHSH; CDR2 reads LQKENI.

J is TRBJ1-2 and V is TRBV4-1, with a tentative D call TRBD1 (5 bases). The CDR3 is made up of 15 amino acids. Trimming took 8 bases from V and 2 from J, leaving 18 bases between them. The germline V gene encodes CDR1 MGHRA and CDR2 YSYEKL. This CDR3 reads CASHRTTQSNYGYTF. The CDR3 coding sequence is TGCGCCAGCCACAGGACCACCCAGAGCAACTATGGCTACACCTTC.

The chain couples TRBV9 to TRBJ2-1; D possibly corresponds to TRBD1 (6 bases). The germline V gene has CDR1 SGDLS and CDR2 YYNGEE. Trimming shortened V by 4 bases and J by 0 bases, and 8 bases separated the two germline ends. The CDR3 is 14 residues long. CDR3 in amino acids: CASSRQVSYNEQFF. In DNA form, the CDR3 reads TGTGCCAGCAGCAGACAGGTCTCCTACAATGAGCAGTTCTTC.

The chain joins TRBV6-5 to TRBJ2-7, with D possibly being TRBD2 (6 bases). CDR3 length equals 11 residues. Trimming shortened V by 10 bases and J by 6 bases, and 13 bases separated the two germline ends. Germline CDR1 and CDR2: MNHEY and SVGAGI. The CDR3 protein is CAISSGGEQYF. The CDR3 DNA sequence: TGTGCCATCTCATCCGGGGGCGAGCAGTACTTC.

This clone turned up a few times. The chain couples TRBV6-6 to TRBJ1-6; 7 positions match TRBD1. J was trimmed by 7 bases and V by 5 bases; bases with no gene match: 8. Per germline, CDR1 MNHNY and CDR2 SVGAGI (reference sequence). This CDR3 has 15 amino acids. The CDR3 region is CASSPPLGQNSPLHF. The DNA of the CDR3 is TGTGCCAGCAGTCCCCCCTTGGGACAGAATTCACCCCTCCACTTT.

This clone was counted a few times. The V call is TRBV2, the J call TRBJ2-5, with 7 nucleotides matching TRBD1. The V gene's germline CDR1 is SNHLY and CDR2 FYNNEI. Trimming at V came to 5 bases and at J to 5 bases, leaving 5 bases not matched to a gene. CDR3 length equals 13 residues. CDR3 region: CASSSDRWETQYF. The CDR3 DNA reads TGTGCCAGCAGTTCGGACAGGTGGGAGACCCAGTACTTC.

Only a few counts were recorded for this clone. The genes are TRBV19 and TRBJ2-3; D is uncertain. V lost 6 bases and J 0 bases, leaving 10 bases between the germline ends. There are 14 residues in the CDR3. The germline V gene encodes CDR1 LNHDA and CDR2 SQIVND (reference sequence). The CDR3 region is CASRRAYSTDTQYF. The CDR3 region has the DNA TGTGCCAGTAGGAGAGCGTATAGCACAGATACGCAGTATTTT.

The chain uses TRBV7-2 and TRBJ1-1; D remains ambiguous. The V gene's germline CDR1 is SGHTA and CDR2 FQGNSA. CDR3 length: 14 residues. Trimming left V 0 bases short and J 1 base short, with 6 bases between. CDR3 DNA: TGTGCCAGCAGCTTAGCTGGCGGGAACACTGAAGCTTTCTTT. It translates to CASSLAGGNTEAFF. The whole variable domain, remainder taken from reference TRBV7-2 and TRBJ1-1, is GAGVSQSPSNKVTEKGKDVELRCDPISGHTALYWYRQSLGQGLEFLIYFQGNSAPDKSGLPSDRFSAERTGGSVSTLTIQRTQQEDSAVYLCASSLAGGNTEAFFGQGTRLTVV.

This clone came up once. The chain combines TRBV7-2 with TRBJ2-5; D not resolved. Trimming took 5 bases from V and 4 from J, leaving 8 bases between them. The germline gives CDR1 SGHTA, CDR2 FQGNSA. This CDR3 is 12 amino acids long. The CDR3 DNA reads TGTGCCAGCAGCATACTTCGAGAGACCCAGTACTTC. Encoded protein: CASSILRETQYF.

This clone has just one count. CDR3 DNA sequence: TGCGCCAGCAGCTCCCCTAGCGGGGCCAGAGATACGCAGTATTTT. Translating gives CASSSPSGARDTQYF. J is TRBJ2-3 and V is TRBV4-1, with 9 nucleotides matching TRBD2. Per germline, CDR1 MGHRA and CDR2 YSYEKL. This CDR3 is 15 amino acids long. The junction had 8 bases not matched to a gene; V was cut back by 5 bases and J by 5 bases.

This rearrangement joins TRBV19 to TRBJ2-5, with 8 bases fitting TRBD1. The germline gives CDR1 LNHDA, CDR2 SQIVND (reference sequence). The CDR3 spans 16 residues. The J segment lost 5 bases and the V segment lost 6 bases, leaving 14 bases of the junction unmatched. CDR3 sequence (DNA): TGTGCCAGTAGGTCACAGGGGGTACTAGGAGGGGAGACCCAGTACTTC. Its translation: CASRSQGVLGGETQYF.